Presented here are 6 T cell receptor beta chains from one specimen sequenced in a study of Ad26.COV2.S vaccination and SARS-CoV-2 variants. This table comes from immunoSEQ multiplex PCR, and its TCRdb copy is limited to in-frame clones, with some not included. This sample yields 400,000 to 500,000 clones, of which 75% to 90% are seen a single time; approximately 2.5% belongs to the top ten. Treatment reported: roughly 18 received Ad26.COV2.S at low or high dose, single or two shots; several received placebo; per-sample allocation not given. Day 63 after the first vaccine or placebo injection was the time point for sampling. This material consisted of peripheral blood, taken in a trial of Ad26.COV2.S vaccine versus placebo. The source is a person aged 18-60 years who received the Ad26.COV2.S COVID-19 vaccine or a placebo.

The chain joins TRBV5-1 to TRBJ1-1; 10 positions agree with TRBD1. V trimming: 4 bases; J trimming: 4 bases; junction bases outside the gene matches: 16. Per germline, CDR1 SGHRS and CDR2 YFSETQ. The CDR3 loop spans 18 amino acids. The CDR3 nucleotides are TGCGCCAGCAGCGCCGGGACAGGGGTGCACCATAGGGGCACTGAAGCTTTCTTT. It encodes CASSAGTGVHHRGTEAFF.

The J gene is TRBJ1-1, the V gene TRBV3-1 (or the pseudogene TRBV3-2), with no clear D. Germline CDR1 reads LGHDT; CDR2 reads YNNKEL (reference sequence). The CDR3 totals 15 residues. V was trimmed by 4 bases and J by 0 bases, leaving 12 bases between them. The CDR3 bases are TGTGCCAGCAGCCTAAGCCCTCTAATGAACACTGAAGCTTTCTTT. Translating it yields CASSLSPLMNTEAFF.

The V call is TRBV2, the J call TRBJ1-3; D not certain. The CDR3 runs to 14 residues. V lost 6 bases to trimming and J lost 2 bases, with 11 bases between them. The germline V gene encodes CDR1 SNHLY and CDR2 FYNNEI. CDR3 coding DNA: TGTGCCAGCAGAGACATGCGGACTGGAAACACCATATATTTT. Its translation: CASRDMRTGNTIYF.

The chain couples TRBV7-9 to TRBJ1-2; D gene uncertain. Germline CDR1 SEHNR, CDR2 FQNEAQ (reference sequence). The CDR3 totals 14 residues. V was shortened by 1 base and J by 4 bases, with 10 bases between the two germline ends. The CDR3 nucleotides are TGTGCCAGCAGCTTAGGTGAGGGAAGCTATGGCTACACCTTC. Translating it yields CASSLGEGSYGYTF.

This clone came up a few times. The chain employs TRBV5-4 and TRBJ1-2; D is unclear. The length of the CDR3 is 13 residues. Germline CDR1 is SGHNT and CDR2 is YYREEE (reference sequence). V lost 3 bases and J 13 bases, leaving 19 bases between the germline ends. As DNA, the CDR3 is TGTGCCAGCAGCTCACAGCAGGCCTCCCTCGCCACCTTC. Translating gives CASSSQQASLATF. Full variable domain (remainder filled in from reference TRBV5-4 and TRBJ1-2): ETGVTQSPTHLIKTRGQQVTLRCSSQSGHNTVSWYQQALGQGPQFIFQYYREEENGRGNFPPRFSGLQFPNYSSELNVNALELDDSALYLCASSSQQASLATFGSGTRLTVV.

The V call is TRBV6-6, the J call TRBJ1-2; D gene unclear. V gave up 5 bases and J gave up 4 bases, with 5 bases separating them. The CDR3 is 11 residues long. The germline gives CDR1 MNHNY, CDR2 SVGAGI (reference sequence). The CDR3 DNA reads TGTGCCAGCAGTACGACCTATGGCTACACCTTC. Translated: CASSTTYGYTF.